The T cell receptor beta chain under discussion was sequenced for a study of siplizumab effects on memory and regulatory T cells. Clones were sequenced by immunoSEQ multiplex PCR, and TCRdb holds only the in-frame ones, with some missing. The sample shows approximately 100,000 clones, about 94% of them seen only once. The CDR3 covers 13 residues. Germline V gene lookup returns CDR1 PRHDT and CDR2 FYEKMQ (reference sequence). Trimming took off 1 base at V and 9 bases at J, with 13 bases between the two ends. This TCR came from a human donor in good health. The chain couples TRBV13 to TRBJ2-7; D unresolved. Sequenced input: Tregs sorted from blood. CDR3 coding DNA: TGTGCCAGCAGCTTAGTAAGCAGCTCGGGGCAGTACTTC. Protein sequence: CASSLVSSSGQYF.